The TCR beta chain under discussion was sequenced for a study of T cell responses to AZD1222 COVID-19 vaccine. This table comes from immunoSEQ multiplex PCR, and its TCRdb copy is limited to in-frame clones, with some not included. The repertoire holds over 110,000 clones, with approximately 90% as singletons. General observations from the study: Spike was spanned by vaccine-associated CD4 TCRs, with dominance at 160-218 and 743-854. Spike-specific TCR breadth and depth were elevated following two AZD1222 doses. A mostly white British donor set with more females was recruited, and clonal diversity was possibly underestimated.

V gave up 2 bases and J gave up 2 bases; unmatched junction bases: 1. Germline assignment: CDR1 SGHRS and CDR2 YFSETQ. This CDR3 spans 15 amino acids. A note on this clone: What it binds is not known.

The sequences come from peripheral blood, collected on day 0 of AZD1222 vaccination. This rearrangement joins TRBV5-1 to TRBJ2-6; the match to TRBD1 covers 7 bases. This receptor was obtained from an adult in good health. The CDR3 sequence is CASSFDRAGANVLTF. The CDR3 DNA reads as TGCGCCAGCAGCTTTGACAGGGCTGGGGCCAACGTCCTGACTTTC.